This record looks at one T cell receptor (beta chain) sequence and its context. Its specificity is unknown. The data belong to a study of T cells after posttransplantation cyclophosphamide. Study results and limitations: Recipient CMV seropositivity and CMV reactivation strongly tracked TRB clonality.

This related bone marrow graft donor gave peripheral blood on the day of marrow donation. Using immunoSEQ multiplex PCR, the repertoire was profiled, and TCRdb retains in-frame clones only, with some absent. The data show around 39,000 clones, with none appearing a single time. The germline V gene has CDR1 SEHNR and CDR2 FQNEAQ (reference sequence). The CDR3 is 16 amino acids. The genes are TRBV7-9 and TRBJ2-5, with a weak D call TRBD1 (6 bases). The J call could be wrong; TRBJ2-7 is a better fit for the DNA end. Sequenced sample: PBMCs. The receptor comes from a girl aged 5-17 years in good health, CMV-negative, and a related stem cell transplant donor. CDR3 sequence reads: CASSQTNRGSSYEQYF. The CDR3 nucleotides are TGTGCCAGCAGCCAAACAAATAGGGGGAGCTCCTACGAGCAGTACTTC.